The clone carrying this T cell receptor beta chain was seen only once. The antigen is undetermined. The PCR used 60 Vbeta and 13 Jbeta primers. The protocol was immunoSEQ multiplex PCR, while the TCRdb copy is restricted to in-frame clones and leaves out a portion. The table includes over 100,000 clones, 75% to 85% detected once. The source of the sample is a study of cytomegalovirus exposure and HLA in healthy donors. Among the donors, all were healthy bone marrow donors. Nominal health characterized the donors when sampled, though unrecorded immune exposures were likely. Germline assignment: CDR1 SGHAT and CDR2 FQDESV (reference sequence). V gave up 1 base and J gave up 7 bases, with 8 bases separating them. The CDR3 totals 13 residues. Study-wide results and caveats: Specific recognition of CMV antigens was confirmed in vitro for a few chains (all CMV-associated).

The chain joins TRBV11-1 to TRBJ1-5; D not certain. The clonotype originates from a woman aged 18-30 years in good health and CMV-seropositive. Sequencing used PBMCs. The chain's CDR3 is CASSLGLTQPQHF. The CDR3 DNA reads TGTGCCAGCAGCTTAGGGCTTACCCAGCCCCAGCATTTT. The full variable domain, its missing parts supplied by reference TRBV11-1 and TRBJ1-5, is EAEVAQSPRYKITEKSQAVAFWCDPISGHATLYWYRQILGQGPELLVQFQDESVVDDSQLPKDRFSAERLKGVDSTLKIQPAELGDSAMYLCASSLGLTQPQHFGDGTRLSIL.